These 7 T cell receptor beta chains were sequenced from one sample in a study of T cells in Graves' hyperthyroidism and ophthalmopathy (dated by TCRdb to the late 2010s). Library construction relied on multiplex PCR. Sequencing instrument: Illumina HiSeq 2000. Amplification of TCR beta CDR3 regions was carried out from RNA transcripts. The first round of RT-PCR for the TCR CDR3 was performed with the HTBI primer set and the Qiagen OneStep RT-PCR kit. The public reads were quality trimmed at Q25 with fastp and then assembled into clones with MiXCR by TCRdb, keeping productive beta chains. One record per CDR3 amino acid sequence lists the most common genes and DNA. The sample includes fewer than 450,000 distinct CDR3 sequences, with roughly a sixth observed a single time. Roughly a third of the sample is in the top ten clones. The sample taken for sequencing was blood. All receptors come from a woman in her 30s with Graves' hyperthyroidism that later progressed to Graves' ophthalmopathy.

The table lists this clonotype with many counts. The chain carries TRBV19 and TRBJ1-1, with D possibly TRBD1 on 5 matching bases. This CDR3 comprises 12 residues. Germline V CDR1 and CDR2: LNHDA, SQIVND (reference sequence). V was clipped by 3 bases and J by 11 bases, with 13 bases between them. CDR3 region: CASSIYHGGAFF. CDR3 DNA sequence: TGTGCCAGTAGTATCTATCATGGGGGGGCTTTCTTT. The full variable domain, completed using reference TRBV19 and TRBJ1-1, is DGGITQSPKYLFRKEGQNVTLSCEQNLNHDAMYWYRQDPGQGLRLIYYSQIVNDFQKGDIAEGYSVSREKKESFPLTVTSAQKNPTAFYLCASSIYHGGAFFGQGTRLTVV.

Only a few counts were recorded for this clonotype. Written as DNA, the CDR3 is TGCAGTGCTAGAGACGAAAAGAGCCGCTGGGACTCCATAAGCTACAATGAGCAGTTCTTC. Translated: CSARDEKSRWDSISYNEQFF. This chain joins TRBV20-1 and TRBJ2-1; TRBD2 might be the D (6 bases). Germline V gene data show CDR1 as DFQATT and CDR2 as SNEGSKA (reference sequence). Trimming took 0 bases from V and 3 from J, leaving 27 bases between them. The CDR3 extends over 20 amino acids.

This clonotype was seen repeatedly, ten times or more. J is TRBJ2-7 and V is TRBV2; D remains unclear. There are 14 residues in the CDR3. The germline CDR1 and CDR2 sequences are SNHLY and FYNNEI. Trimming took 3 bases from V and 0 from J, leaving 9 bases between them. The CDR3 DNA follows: TGTGCCAGCAGTGACCCCACTAACTCCTACGAGCAGTACTTC. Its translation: CASSDPTNSYEQYF.

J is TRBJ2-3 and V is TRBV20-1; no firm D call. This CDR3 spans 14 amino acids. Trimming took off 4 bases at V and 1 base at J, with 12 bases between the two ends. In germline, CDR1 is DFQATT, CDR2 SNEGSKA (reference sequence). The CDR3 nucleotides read TGCAGTGCTACTGAGTGGGGTGGCACAGATACGCAGTATTTT. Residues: CSATEWGGTDTQYF.

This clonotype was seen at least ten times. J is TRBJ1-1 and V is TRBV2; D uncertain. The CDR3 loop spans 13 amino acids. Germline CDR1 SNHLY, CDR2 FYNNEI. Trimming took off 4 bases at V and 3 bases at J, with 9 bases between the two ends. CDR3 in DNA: TGTGCCAGCAGTGTTATCCTAGACACTGAAGCTTTCTTT. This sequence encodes CASSVILDTEAFF.

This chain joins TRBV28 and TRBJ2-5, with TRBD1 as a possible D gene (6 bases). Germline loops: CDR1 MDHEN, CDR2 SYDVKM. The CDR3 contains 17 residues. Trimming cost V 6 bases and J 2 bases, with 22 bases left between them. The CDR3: CASSRDTGTIMQETQYF. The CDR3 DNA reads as TGTGCCAGCAGCAGGGACACAGGGACAATAATGCAAGAGACCCAGTACTTC.

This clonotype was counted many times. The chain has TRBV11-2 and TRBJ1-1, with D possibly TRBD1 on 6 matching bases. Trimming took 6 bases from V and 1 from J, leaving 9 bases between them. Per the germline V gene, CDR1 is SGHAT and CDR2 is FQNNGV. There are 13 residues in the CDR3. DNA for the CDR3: TGTGCCAGCAGGGACAGTTCGAACACTGAAGCTTTCTTT. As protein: CASRDSSNTEAFF.